The source of this TCR beta chain is a study of blood T cell repertoires in COVID-19. About the study: Italy, Spain and the United States were the sources of the convalescent and acute COVID-19 samples. Sources were T cells, B-cell-depleted T cells, or PBMCs; the material itself was cDNA or gDNA.

Germline V gives CDR1 KGHDR, CDR2 SFDVKD. CDR3 length equals 13 residues. J was trimmed by 7 bases and V by 3 bases; bases with no gene match: 4. As processed by the authors: Estimates of nucleated cell counts were drawn from the amplification of reference gene primers. Sequencing used immunoSEQ multiplex PCR; TCRdb keeps in-frame clones, though not all of them. The DNA gave D and trimming, while V, J and clone size come from that table. The repertoire holds about 140,000 clones, with 60% to 85% as singletons. Sequencing input: peripheral blood. This TCR was recovered from a man aged 45-65 years with acute or convalescent COVID-19. The chain recombines TRBV24-1 with TRBJ1-2, with 7 bases fitting TRBD1. CDR3 sequence reads: CATSDDRVPGYTF. DNA of the CDR3: TGTGCCACCAGTGATGACAGGGTTCCTGGCTACACCTTC.